Following are 19 T cell receptor beta chains from one sample sequenced in a study of T cells in Graves' hyperthyroidism and ophthalmopathy. The TCR beta CDR3 regions underwent amplification using RNA transcripts as the source. Carried out on the TCR CDR3, a first-round RT-PCR used the HTBI primer set. TCRdb recomputed calls from the multiplex PCR reads with MiXCR, one row per CDR3 protein. This sample has more than 350,000 distinct CDR3 sequences; roughly 15% occur once, and the top ten carry about 21%. Material for sequencing was blood. The receptor source for this set is a woman in her sixties with Graves' ophthalmopathy.

V is TRBV11-3 and J is TRBJ2-5, with D possibly being TRBD2 (7 bases). The V end lost 4 bases, the J end lost 5 bases, and 17 bases lay between the germline ends. Germline-derived CDR1 and CDR2 are SGHNT and YENEEA. The CDR3 runs 15 residues. The CDR3: CASSSGGGRAETQYF. The CDR3 DNA sequence: TGTGCCAGCAGCTCGGGGGGCGGGCGCGCCGAGACCCAGTACTTC.

This clonotype appeared many times. This sequence joins TRBV30 and TRBJ2-7, with 11 bases that match TRBD1. Germline V gene data show CDR1 as GTSNPN and CDR2 as SVGIG (reference sequence). The length of the CDR3 is 15 residues. V lost 2 bases and J lost 3; bases outside the gene matches: 6. DNA of the CDR3: TGTGCCTGGAGTCAAAGGGGACAGGGGGTCTACGAGCAGTACTTC. The encoded protein is CAWSQRGQGVYEQYF.

This clonotype has at least ten counts. The chain employs TRBV5-1 and TRBJ2-7; 7 positions agree with TRBD1. V shed 7 bases, J shed 2 bases, and the junction held 6 bases outside the gene matches. The CDR3 covers 13 residues. Germline V gene sequence: CDR1 SGHRS, CDR2 YFSETQ. CDR3 sequence reads: CASGTGQPYEQYF. CDR3 DNA: TGCGCCAGCGGAACGGGACAGCCCTACGAGCAGTACTTC.

This clonotype was detected many times. In DNA, the CDR3 is TGTGCCAGCAGCCGGGGGGGGGCGGGAGGAGAGACCCAGTACTTC. This gives the protein CASSRGGAGGETQYF. J is TRBJ2-5 and V is TRBV7-3; 8 bases align to TRBD2. The J segment lost 4 bases and the V segment lost 5 bases, leaving 9 bases of the junction unmatched. The CDR3 contains 15 residues. Germline lookup yields CDR1 SGHTA and CDR2 FQGTGA.

This clonotype was detected many times. The rearrangement joins TRBV9 to TRBJ2-7; 8 bases line up with TRBD2. Germline assignment: CDR1 SGDLS and CDR2 YYNGEE. The junction had 14 bases not matched to a gene; V was cut back by 0 bases and J by 0 bases. This CDR3 spans 19 amino acids. CDR3 sequence (DNA): TGTGCCAGCAGCGTAGACTGGAGGGAACCGGGACTAGACTCCTACGAGCAGTACTTC. Its translation: CASSVDWREPGLDSYEQYF. Filled out from reference TRBV9 and TRBJ2-7, the complete variable domain reads DSGVTQTPKHLITATGQRVTLRCSPRSGDLSVYWYQQSLDQGLQFLIQYYNGEERAKGNILERFSAQQFPDLHSELNLSSLELGDSALYFCASSVDWREPGLDSYEQYFGPGTRLTVT.

This clonotype was counted ten times or more. J is TRBJ2-3 and V is TRBV6-1; 7 nucleotides agree with TRBD1. With V trimmed by 10 bases and J by 3 bases, 7 bases remained unmatched. The CDR3 loop spans 13 amino acids. Per germline, CDR1 MNHNS and CDR2 SASEGT. Here the CDR3 DNA reads TGTGCCACCCGACAGGGAAGTACAGATACGCAGTATTTT. It specifies CATRQGSTDTQYF.

This clonotype was seen many times. The chain recombines TRBV2 with TRBJ1-1; D is unclear. Deletions cut 3 bases from V and 1 base from J, with 9 bases between. Germline V lookup: CDR1 SNHLY, CDR2 FYNNEI. The CDR3 is 14 amino acids. CDR3 sequence: CASSEWTANTEAFF. The CDR3 DNA sequence: TGTGCCAGCAGTGAGTGGACTGCGAACACTGAAGCTTTCTTT.

This chain uses TRBV5-1 with TRBJ2-1, with TRBD2 matching 10 bases. This CDR3 is built from 14 residues. Germline-derived CDR1 and CDR2 are SGHRS and YFSETQ. J was trimmed by 10 bases and V by 4 bases; bases with no gene match: 8. CDR3 sequence: CASSPAGGIGEQFF. The CDR3 DNA reads TGCGCCAGCAGCCCAGCGGGAGGGATCGGGGAGCAGTTCTTC.

This clonotype was observed a handful of times. The chain carries TRBV19 and TRBJ1-1; D gene uncertain. Germline V CDR1 and CDR2: LNHDA, SQIVND (reference sequence). This CDR3 region has 13 residues. Trimming left V 6 bases short and J 4 bases short, with 12 bases between. CDR3 in DNA: TGTGCCAGTAGCCAGGCGCAGTCCACTGAAGCTTTCTTT. Amino acids: CASSQAQSTEAFF.

This rearrangement joins TRBV19 to TRBJ2-7, with TRBD2 matching 12 bases. Germline CDR1 and CDR2: LNHDA and SQIVND (reference sequence). V trimming: 6 bases; J trimming: 1 base; junction bases outside the gene matches: 4. CDR3 length equals 15 residues. This CDR3 is CASRGLAGSSYEQYF. DNA of the CDR3: TGTGCCAGTAGGGGACTAGCGGGTTCTTCCTACGAGCAGTACTTC.

The chain has TRBV7-3 and TRBJ2-3; 11 bases are shared with TRBD2. Per the germline V gene, CDR1 is SGHTA and CDR2 is FQGTGA. Trimming removed 1 base from V and 5 bases from J; junction bases left unmatched: 2. The CDR3 is 15 residues long. The chain's CDR3 is CASSLIGTSGDTQYF. The CDR3 DNA is TGTGCCAGCAGCTTAATCGGGACTAGCGGAGATACGCAGTATTTT.

V usage is TRBV27 and J usage is TRBJ2-5, with a possible D match to TRBD1 (5 bases). The germline V and J ends were trimmed by 6 bases and 4 bases, with 18 bases remaining between them. Per the germline V gene, CDR1 is MNHEY and CDR2 is SMNVEV (reference sequence). The CDR3 sequence is 15 residues long. CDR3 protein: CASRPLGVRLETQYF. In DNA form, the CDR3 reads TGTGCCAGCAGACCCTTAGGGGTGAGGCTAGAGACCCAGTACTTC.

This clonotype was detected a few times. This rearrangement joins TRBV18 to TRBJ2-3; D may correspond to TRBD1 or TRBD2 (5 bases each). The germline gives CDR1 KGHSH, CDR2 LQKENI. The germline V and J ends were trimmed by 4 bases and 4 bases, with 18 bases remaining between them. The CDR3 is made up of 16 amino acids. The CDR3 here is CASSLTGTPGADTQYF. The DNA of the CDR3 is TGTGCCAGCTCACTAACCGGGACCCCTGGGGCAGATACGCAGTATTTT.

The table lists this clonotype with a few counts. The chain carries TRBV7-9 and TRBJ2-2; 10 nucleotides match TRBD1. The CDR3 length is 16 residues. CDR1 is SEHNR, CDR2 FQNEAQ, per germline (reference sequence). V gave up 5 bases and J gave up 7 bases; unmatched junction bases: 10. CDR3 amino acids: CASSTPDRGQDGELFF. CDR3 coding DNA: TGTGCCAGCAGCACGCCTGACAGGGGGCAGGACGGGGAGCTGTTTTTT.

This clonotype occurred many times. V usage is TRBV28 and J usage is TRBJ2-5, with 9 nucleotides matching TRBD2. Germline V gene data show CDR1 as MDHEN and CDR2 as SYDVKM. V was pared by 1 base and J by 4 bases, with 7 bases of the junction left unmatched. CDR3 length equals 16 residues. CDR3 sequence: CASSLSRGRVGETQYF. The CDR3 bases are TGTGCCAGCAGTTTATCGCGCGGGAGGGTAGGAGAGACCCAGTACTTC.

This sequence joins TRBV3-1 and TRBJ1-3; D ambiguous. Germline CDR1 LGHDT, CDR2 YNNKEL (reference sequence). CDR3 size: 16 residues. V shed 4 bases and J shed 3 bases, with 16 bases lying between them. CDR3 in amino acids: CASSRLRVFGGNTIYF. CDR3 sequence (DNA): TGTGCCAGCAGCCGCCTTAGGGTCTTCGGTGGAAACACCATATATTTT. Based on the CDR3 plus reference TRBV3-1 and TRBJ1-3, the full variable domain is DTAVSQTPKYLVTQMGNDKSIKCEQNLGHDTMYWYKQDSKKFLKIMFSYNNKELIINETVPNRFSPKSPDKAHLNLHINSLELGDSAVYFCASSRLRVFGGNTIYFGEGSWLTVV.

This clonotype was recorded many times. J is TRBJ2-7 and V is TRBV7-9; TRBD1 matches at 9 bases. V gave up 7 bases and J gave up 1 base; unmatched junction bases: 8. Germline V gives CDR1 SEHNR, CDR2 FQNEAQ (reference sequence). The CDR3 consists of 15 residues. In DNA form, the CDR3 reads TGTGCCAGCACCGATACAGGGGGCGCTTCCTACGAGCAGTACTTC. Translation: CASTDTGGASYEQYF. The full variable domain, completed using reference TRBV7-9 and TRBJ2-7, is DTGVSQNPRHKITKRGQNVTFRCDPISEHNRLYWYRQTLGQGPEFLTYFQNEAQLEKSRLLSDRFSAERPKGSFSTLEIQRTEQGDSAMYLCASTDTGGASYEQYFGPGTRLTVT.

The table lists this clonotype with many counts. The chain recombines TRBV6-1 with TRBJ2-3; 11 nucleotides agree with TRBD2. CDR3 length: 15 amino acids. Germline-derived CDR1 and CDR2 are MNHNS and SASEGT. J lost 3 bases, V lost 6 bases, and 5 bases had no gene match. CDR3 sequence: CASSELAGVTDTQYF. Written as DNA, the CDR3 is TGTGCCAGCAGCGAACTAGCGGGAGTAACAGATACGCAGTATTTT.

In this sample, this clonotype turned up a few times. This chain links TRBV5-1 with TRBJ2-1; 9 bases are a match to TRBD2. The CDR3 contains 18 residues. Trimming took 1 base from V and 1 from J; bases not matched to a gene: 9. The germline V gene encodes CDR1 SGHRS and CDR2 YFSETQ. The CDR3 reads CASSLSAGGPGSYNEQFF. CDR3 nucleotide sequence: TGCGCCAGCAGCTTGAGTGCGGGAGGGCCGGGATCCTACAATGAGCAGTTCTTC.